This passage covers 22 T cell receptor beta chains from one sample sequenced in a study of shared clonotypes between healthy human individuals. Method: immunoSEQ multiplex PCR; TCRdb's copy keeps in-frame clones and lacks some. The table lists some 490,000 clones, roughly 80% of them singletons. Sequenced sample: PBMCs. Receptors originate from a woman aged 40 to 50 in good health. Some clones in this sample may be carry-over from other donors' samples.

This rearrangement joins TRBV7-3 to TRBJ2-1; D remains ambiguous. The V end was cut by 5 bases, the J end by 2 bases, with 7 bases between. CDR3 length: 13 residues. The germline V gene encodes CDR1 SGHTA and CDR2 FQGTGA. As DNA, the CDR3 is TGTGCCAGCAGCCCTCCCCCCTACAATGAGCAGTTCTTC. Protein: CASSPPPYNEQFF.

This chain connects TRBV25-1 to TRBJ1-5; the D is unclear. CDR3 length equals 14 residues. Germline V lookup: CDR1 MGHDK, CDR2 SYGVNS. The V end was cut by 5 bases, the J end by 0 bases, with 8 bases between. The CDR3 DNA sequence: TGTGCCAGCAGTCCCGGGAATAGCAATCAGCCCCAGCATTTT. This codes for CASSPGNSNQPQHF.

V usage is TRBV27 and J usage is TRBJ2-1, with TRBD2 matching 14 bases. The CDR3 has 15 amino acids. Germline CDR1 reads MNHEY; CDR2 reads SMNVEV (reference sequence). The junction had 6 bases not matched to a gene; V was cut back by 5 bases and J by 9 bases. The CDR3, as DNA: TGTGCCAGCAGTCCTGGGACTAGCGGGAGCGCTGAGCAGTTCTTC. Its translation: CASSPGTSGSAEQFF.

About this clone itself: The junction departs from germline at one end; a sequencing error may be responsible. V gene TRBV7-9 combines with J gene TRBJ1-4; 10 nucleotides agree with TRBD1. The germline V gene has CDR1 SEHNR and CDR2 FQNEAQ (reference sequence). There are 17 residues in the CDR3. As DNA, the CDR3 is TGTGCCAGCAGCATAGCGAGGTCCGGGACAGGGGCTGAAAAACTGTTTTTT. It is translated as CASSIARSGTGAEKLFF.

The chain combines TRBV5-1 with TRBJ2-5, with 7 bases lining up with TRBD1. The V segment lost 4 bases and the J segment 2 bases; nucleotides outside the gene matches: 5. CDR3 length equals 14 residues. Germline V lookup: CDR1 SGHRS, CDR2 YFSETQ. CDR3 region: CASSPGQSQETQYF. DNA of the CDR3: TGCGCCAGCAGCCCGGGACAGTCGCAAGAGACCCAGTACTTC.

The rearrangement joins TRBV30 to TRBJ1-2; D unclear. V was clipped by 4 bases and J by 0 bases, with 9 bases between them. The CDR3 has 13 amino acids. Germline V gene lookup returns CDR1 GTSNPN and CDR2 SVGIG (reference sequence). The CDR3 DNA reads as TGTGCCTGGAAGGCCAGCGCTAACTATGGCTACACCTTC. Its protein product is CAWKASANYGYTF.

This clone was seen a handful of times. J is TRBJ2-5 and V is TRBV5-8; TRBD1 matches at 9 bases. V lost 1 base, J lost 6 bases, and 7 bases stayed unmatched. The CDR3 is 15 amino acids. Germline-derived CDR1 and CDR2 are SGHTS and YDEGEE. Here the CDR3 DNA reads TGTGCCAGCAGCTTGTTCGGGGGACAGGGAAAGACCCAGTACTTC. It translates to CASSLFGGQGKTQYF.

This clone was counted a few times. This sequence joins TRBV28 and TRBJ2-3; no clear D. CDR3 length: 13 residues. CDR1 MDHEN and CDR2 SYDVKM come from the germline V gene. Trimming took 4 bases from V and 4 from J, leaving 9 bases between them. CDR3 amino acids: CASSSRTPDTQYF. DNA of the CDR3: TGTGCCAGCAGTTCGCGGACCCCAGATACGCAGTATTTT.

About this clone: This sequence is one base from a far larger clone and is likely a read error. The CDR3 spells CASSHQSPTDLAGDTGAFF. For the CDR3, the DNA is TGCGCCAGCAGCCACCAATCGCCGACAGACTTGGCCGGGGACACTGGAGCTTTCTTT. The V and J genes are TRBV4-3 and TRBJ1-1, with a tentative D call TRBD1 (6 bases). CDR1 and CDR2 from the germline V gene are LGHNA and YSLEER. The length of the CDR3 is 19 residues.

Points on this clone: One base separates it from a far larger clone, so it is likely a read error. Other DNA sequences in the same sample also yield this CDR3. The V and J genes are TRBV6-1 and TRBJ2-5; TRBD2 might be the D (5 bases). Trimming took off 3 bases at V and 5 bases at J, with 10 bases between the two ends. The V gene's germline CDR1 is MNHNS and CDR2 SASEGT. The length of the CDR3 is 13 residues. The CDR3 protein is CASSERVRETQYF. Here the CDR3 DNA reads TGTGCCAGCAGTGAGAGGGTCAGGGAGACCCAGTACTTC.

The chain is built from TRBV11-2 and TRBJ1-2, with 7 bases aligning to TRBD1. Losses at the gene ends were 5 bases for V and 5 bases for J; bases not matched to a gene: 17. Germline CDR1 SGHAT, CDR2 FQNNGV. The CDR3 runs to 17 residues. This CDR3 reads CASSITRTGVPGYGYTF. The CDR3 DNA sequence: TGTGCCAGCAGCATAACCCGGACAGGCGTCCCTGGGTATGGCTACACCTTC.

Comments on this clone: This sequence is one base from a far larger clone and is likely a read error. The sample contains more than one DNA sequence encoding this CDR3. This chain joins TRBV11-2 and TRBJ1-1; D is ambiguous. The CDR3 runs to 13 residues. The germline CDR1 and CDR2 sequences are SGHAT and FQNNGV. The CDR3 DNA reads TGTGCTAGCAGCTTAGGGTCCCCCACTGAAGCTTTCTTT. The encoded protein is CASSLGSPTEAFF.

CDR3: CASSPRDRDTQYF. For the CDR3, the DNA is TGTGCCAGCAGCCCCAGGGACAGAGATACGCAGTATTTT. The chain uses TRBV11-3 and TRBJ2-3; 7 bases fit TRBD1. Germline trimming cut 5 bases from V and 5 bases from J; bases unmatched to any gene: 4. This CDR3 is built from 13 residues. Germline V gene sequence: CDR1 SGHNT, CDR2 YENEEA.

V is TRBV6-4 and J is TRBJ1-5; 10 nucleotides align to TRBD1. The CDR3 extends over 15 amino acids. V was clipped by 6 bases and J by 4 bases; unmatched bases: 6. CDR1 MRHNA and CDR2 SNTAGT come from the germline V gene. The CDR3 region is CASSPSDRGNQPQHF. The CDR3 nucleotides read TGTGCCAGCAGCCCTTCGGACAGGGGGAATCAGCCCCAGCATTTT.

This clone was detected only once. The CDR3 protein is CASRVTHQPSYEQYF. CDR3 coding DNA: TGTGCCAGTAGAGTCACACACCAACCATCCTACGAGCAGTACTTC. J is TRBJ2-7 and V is TRBV19, with unresolved D. In germline, CDR1 is LNHDA, CDR2 SQIVND (reference sequence). This CDR3 comprises 15 residues. Trimming left V 6 bases short and J 1 base short, with 16 bases between.

The chain recombines TRBV7-8 with TRBJ1-5; 7 bases match TRBD1. The CDR3 is 15 amino acids. V lost 3 bases, J lost 5 bases, and 7 bases stayed unmatched. Germline CDR1 is SGHVS and CDR2 is FQNEAQ. In nucleotides, the CDR3 is TGTGCCAGCAGCTTGAGGGAGGGGGCCGATCAGCCCCAGCATTTT. Translated: CASSLREGADQPQHF.

Details on this clone: A far larger clone is one nucleotide away, so this likely arose from a read error. The V gene is TRBV5-4, the J gene TRBJ2-2; the D gene is possibly TRBD2 (6 bases). Germline V lookup: CDR1 SGHNT, CDR2 YYREEE (reference sequence). The CDR3 length is 15 residues. The CDR3 nucleotides are TGTGCCAGCAGCTTGGGGGGGACTTACACCAGGGAGCTGTTTTTT. Translating gives CASSLGGTYTRELFF.

Turning to this clone: Given a far larger clone just one base away, this is likely a sequencing read error. This sample includes further DNA sequences coding for the same CDR3. The rearrangement uses TRBV5-1 and TRBJ2-7, with D uncertain. Looked up from germline, CDR1 is SGHRS and CDR2 is YFSETQ. Trimming removed 2 bases from V and 0 bases from J, with 18 bases in between. The CDR3 runs to 17 residues. The CDR3 DNA reads as TGCGCCAGCAGCTTAACCTTCCAAGGTGGCGGCTCCTACGAGCAGTACTTC. Its protein is CASSLTFQGGGSYEQYF. The full variable domain, completed using reference TRBV5-1 and TRBJ2-7, is KAGVTQTPRYLIKTRGQQVTLSCSPISGHRSVSWYQQTPGQGLQFLFEYFSETQRNKGNFPGRFSGRQFSNSRSEMNVSTLELGDSALYLCASSLTFQGGGSYEQYFGPGTRLTVT.

The rearrangement uses TRBV29-1 and TRBJ2-1, with D possibly being TRBD2 (6 bases). V was cut by 4 bases and J by 4 bases, with 11 bases left in between. The CDR3 is made up of 13 amino acids. Germline CDR1 is SQVTM and CDR2 is ANQGSEA. The CDR3 is CSVVGGDYNEQFF. For the CDR3, the DNA is TGCAGCGTTGTAGGCGGGGATTACAATGAGCAGTTCTTC.

CDR3 region: CASSSRKETDPNTEAFF. The CDR3 bases are TGTGCCAGCAGCTCAAGAAAGGAGACAGATCCGAACACTGAAGCTTTCTTT. The V and J genes are TRBV11-2 and TRBJ1-1; possibly TRBD1 for D (5 bases). Trimming cost V 4 bases and J 1 base, with 19 bases left between them. Germline V CDR1 and CDR2: SGHAT, FQNNGV. The CDR3 runs to 17 residues.

V is TRBV15 and J is TRBJ2-3; 11 nucleotides align to TRBD2. The germline V gene encodes CDR1 LNHNV and CDR2 YYDKDF (reference sequence). CDR3 size: 15 residues. The J segment lost 3 bases and the V segment lost 3 bases, leaving 2 bases of the junction unmatched. Here the CDR3 DNA reads TGTGCCACCAGCAGGTCTAGCGGGAGGACAGATACGCAGTATTTT. Its protein product is CATSRSSGRTDTQYF. The full variable domain, completed using reference TRBV15 and TRBJ2-3, is DAMVIQNPRYQVTQFGKPVTLSCSQTLNHNVMYWYQQKSSQAPKLLFHYYDKDFNNEADTPDNFQSRRPNTSFCFLDIRSPGLGDTAMYLCATSRSSGRTDTQYFGPGTRLTVL.

V gene TRBV2 combines with J gene TRBJ2-5; D is uncertain. Per the germline V gene, CDR1 is SNHLY and CDR2 is FYNNEI. This CDR3 contains 10 residues. Trimming took 6 bases from V and 7 from J, leaving 6 bases between them. DNA for the CDR3: TGTGCCAGCAGCTCCACGACCCAGTACTTC. This codes for CASSSTTQYF.